The 25 T cell receptor beta chains below all came from one sample that was sequenced in a study of blood T cell repertoires in COVID-19. Sequencing used immunoSEQ multiplex PCR; TCRdb keeps in-frame clones, though not all of them. The sample has around 46,000 clones, approximately 80% seen once. The sequenced sample consisted of peripheral blood. These receptors were obtained from a man in his forties or fifties with acute or convalescent COVID-19.

This clone was counted a few times. The chain is built from TRBV6-5 and TRBJ1-3; tentatively, D is TRBD1 (5 bases). Trimming took 6 bases from V and 4 from J, leaving 16 bases between them. CDR1 is MNHEY and CDR2 is SVGAGI in the germline V gene. The CDR3 runs to 15 residues. This CDR3 is CASRRDFLTGNTIYF. The CDR3 bases are TGTGCCAGCAGACGGGACTTCCTAACCGGAAACACCATATATTTT.

The gene calls are TRBV5-1 and TRBJ2-7, with 8 bases aligning to TRBD1. Unmatched junction bases numbered 4, after V lost 0 bases and J lost 5 bases. The CDR3 sequence is 14 residues long. Germline V CDR1 and CDR2: SGHRS, YFSETQ. The CDR3 region is CASSLGQGRNEQYF. Written as DNA, the CDR3 is TGCGCCAGCAGCTTGGGACAGGGGAGGAACGAGCAGTACTTC.

This clone appeared a few times. The chain combines TRBV19 with TRBJ1-5, with D possibly matching TRBD1 (5 bases). The CDR3 is 16 amino acids. V lost 1 base, J lost 2 bases, and 12 bases lay in between. Per germline, CDR1 LNHDA and CDR2 SQIVND (reference sequence). In DNA, the CDR3 is TGTGCCAGTAGTATAGCTGGCGGGGGAGGCAATCAGCCCCAGCATTTT. It is translated as CASSIAGGGGNQPQHF.

The V and J genes are TRBV7-9 and TRBJ1-5; the D gene is possibly TRBD1 (6 bases). The CDR3 sequence is 14 residues long. The germline V gene has CDR1 SEHNR and CDR2 FQNEAQ (reference sequence). Trimming cost V 3 bases and J 3 bases, with 9 bases left between them. CDR3 sequence reads: CASSFDRPNQPQHF. CDR3 bases: TGTGCCAGCAGCTTTGACAGGCCCAATCAGCCCCAGCATTTT. Full variable domain (outside the CDR3, taken from reference TRBV7-9 and TRBJ1-5): DTGVSQNPRHKITKRGQNVTFRCDPISEHNRLYWYRQTLGQGPEFLTYFQNEAQLEKSRLLSDRFSAERPKGSFSTLEIQRTEQGDSAMYLCASSFDRPNQPQHFGDGTRLSIL.

The rearrangement uses TRBV7-2 and TRBJ2-5, with 16 bases that match TRBD2. V dropped 5 bases and J dropped 5; count of bases not matched to a gene: 8. This CDR3 has 17 amino acids. CDR1 SGHTA and CDR2 FQGNSA come from the germline V gene. Written as DNA, the CDR3 is TGTGCCAGCAGCCCCGGGACTAGCGGGGGGGCCCGGGAGACCCAGTACTTC. Translating gives CASSPGTSGGARETQYF.

This clone was seen once. V usage is TRBV12-3 or TRBV12-4 and J usage is TRBJ1-1, with 8 bases matching TRBD1. The CDR3 extends over 13 amino acids. The V gene end was trimmed by 5 bases and the J gene end by 8 bases; junction bases not matched to a gene: 7. The CDR3 nucleotides are TGTGCCAGCAGTGTTACGGACAGGGCCGAAGCTTTCTTT. Translated: CASSVTDRAEAFF.

The count of this clone is one. The V gene is TRBV10-2, the J gene TRBJ1-5; 7 nucleotides match TRBD1. Germline CDR1 is WSHSY and CDR2 is SAAADI. J lost 4 bases, V lost 6 bases, and 6 bases had no gene match. This CDR3 comprises 14 residues. The CDR3 loop is CASRTGQLNQPQHF. CDR3 sequence (DNA): TGCGCCAGCAGGACGGGACAGCTGAATCAGCCCCAGCATTTT.

The J gene is TRBJ2-3, the V gene TRBV2; weak D call: TRBD1 (6 bases). V was cut by 6 bases and J by 3 bases, with 10 bases left in between. This CDR3 spans 13 amino acids. Germline V gene sequence: CDR1 SNHLY, CDR2 FYNNEI. The CDR3 here is CASRQGVTDTQYF. CDR3 nucleotides: TGTGCCAGCAGACAGGGAGTTACAGATACGCAGTATTTT.

This clone was seen once. The genes are TRBV11-2 and TRBJ1-4; unclear D gene. Looked up from germline, CDR1 is SGHAT and CDR2 is FQNNGV. This CDR3 is built from 16 residues. V shed 0 bases and J shed 8 bases, with 16 bases lying between them. CDR3: CASSLELAPRGEKLFF. In DNA form, the CDR3 reads TGTGCCAGCAGCTTAGAACTTGCTCCCCGAGGGGAAAAACTGTTTTTT.

This clone showed up just once. The J gene is TRBJ1-1, the V gene TRBV5-4, with D possibly TRBD1 on 6 matching bases. Trimming took off 6 bases at V and 1 base at J, with 10 bases between the two ends. The length of the CDR3 is 13 residues. Germline CDR1 reads SGHNT; CDR2 reads YYREEE (reference sequence). CDR3 sequence reads: CASKGQSNTEAFF. CDR3 nucleotide sequence: TGTGCCAGCAAGGGACAATCGAACACTGAAGCTTTCTTT.

This chain links TRBV7-8 with TRBJ1-5, with 8 bases aligning to TRBD1. CDR3 size: 16 residues. Germline assignment: CDR1 SGHVS and CDR2 FQNEAQ. V gave up 5 bases and J gave up 2 bases; unmatched junction bases: 8. Here the CDR3 DNA reads TGTGCCAGCAGCCTGGGGACAGGTGGGGGCAATCAGCCCCAGCATTTT. It translates to CASSLGTGGGNQPQHF. Full variable domain (rest looked up from reference TRBV7-8 and TRBJ1-5): GAGVSQSPRYKVAKRGQDVALRCDPISGHVSLFWYQQALGQGPEFLTYFQNEAQLDKSGLPSDRFFAERPEGSVSTLKIQRTQQEDSAVYLCASSLGTGGGNQPQHFGDGTRLSIL.

V usage is TRBV7-7 and J usage is TRBJ2-2, with 10 bases lining up with TRBD1. Germline CDR1 is SSHAT and CDR2 is FNYEAQ (reference sequence). The V and J ends lost 5 bases and 6 bases, in that order; junction bases with no gene match: 12. This CDR3 is 17 amino acids long. The CDR3 coding sequence is TGTGCCAGCAGCCCATATAGGGGGGACAGGGGATCCGGGGAGCTGTTTTTT. It yields the protein CASSPYRGDRGSGELFF.

This chain connects TRBV3-1 (or the pseudogene TRBV3-2) to TRBJ1-1; D might be TRBD1 (6 bases). The germline V and J ends were trimmed by 4 bases and 3 bases, with 12 bases remaining between them. Germline assignment: CDR1 LGHDT and CDR2 YNNKEL (reference sequence). The CDR3 is 14 residues long. Here the CDR3 reads CASSLVQGDTEAFF. DNA of the CDR3: TGTGCCAGCAGCCTCGTACAGGGTGACACTGAAGCTTTCTTT.

Only one count was recorded for this clone. The chain recombines TRBV6-1 with TRBJ1-1; D call uncertain. The CDR3 loop spans 14 amino acids. Trimming pared 1 base from V and 3 bases from J, leaving 9 bases between. Germline V gene lookup returns CDR1 MNHNS and CDR2 SASEGT. The CDR3 region is CASSEGMRDTEAFF. The DNA for the CDR3 is TGTGCCAGCAGTGAAGGGATGAGGGACACTGAAGCTTTCTTT.

This clone was seen only once. The chain employs TRBV27 and TRBJ1-2, with 8 bases identical to TRBD1. CDR3 length equals 13 residues. The ends lost 4 bases at V and 8 bases at J; junction bases unmatched: 6. Germline V lookup: CDR1 MNHEY, CDR2 SMNVEV (reference sequence). The CDR3 is CASSYNDRGGYTF. CDR3 sequence (DNA): TGTGCCAGCAGTTACAACGACAGGGGCGGCTACACCTTC.

This clone was seen only a few times. This chain links TRBV7-9 with TRBJ2-7; TRBD2 matches 13 bases. From germline, CDR1 is SEHNR and CDR2 FQNEAQ (reference sequence). There are 14 residues in the CDR3. The trim removed 4 bases at V and 7 bases at J, leaving 4 bases unmatched. The CDR3 nucleotides are TGTGCCAGCAGCTGGACTAGCGGGGGAAGTGAGCAGTACTTC. It translates to CASSWTSGGSEQYF.

J is TRBJ2-1 and V is TRBV7-9; TRBD2 agrees at 14 bases. In germline, CDR1 is SEHNR, CDR2 FQNEAQ (reference sequence). The CDR3 is 15 residues long. The V segment lost 5 bases and the J segment 6 bases; nucleotides outside the gene matches: 3. The chain's CDR3 is CASSATSGGANEQFF. The CDR3 region has the DNA TGTGCCAGCAGCGCGACTAGCGGGGGGGCCAATGAGCAGTTCTTC.

This sequence joins TRBV6-5 and TRBJ2-7, with D perhaps TRBD2 (5 bases). V was trimmed by 1 base and J by 2 bases, leaving 12 bases between them. Germline assignment: CDR1 MNHEY and CDR2 SVGAGI. The CDR3 has 15 residues. The CDR3 region is CASSYYGRGTYEQYF. CDR3 in DNA: TGTGCCAGCAGTTACTATGGCAGAGGGACCTACGAGCAGTACTTC.

J is TRBJ2-7 and V is TRBV10-3; possible D gene TRBD2, 6 bases. V lost 4 bases, J lost 9 bases, and 16 bases lay in between. Germline CDR1 is ENHRY and CDR2 is SYGVKD. The length of the CDR3 is 13 residues. In DNA form, the CDR3 reads TGTGCCATCAGTGGCCCCAGTCTCGGGGGGCAGTACTTC. Its translation is CAISGPSLGGQYF.

The rearrangement joins TRBV27 to TRBJ1-1; TRBD1 matches 10 bases. V was pared by 11 bases and J by 6 bases, with 18 bases of the junction left unmatched. Germline V gives CDR1 MNHEY, CDR2 SMNVEV (reference sequence). The CDR3 extends over 16 amino acids. CDR3 nucleotides: TGTGCCGGGGGGGACAGGGGCTATAAAGTCCGCGCTGAAGCTTTCTTT. It translates to CAGGDRGYKVRAEAFF.

Only one count was recorded for this clone. The chain employs TRBV6-1 and TRBJ2-7; no reliable D call. The germline V gene has CDR1 MNHNS and CDR2 SASEGT. The CDR3 length is 15 residues. V shed 2 bases and J shed 2 bases, with 13 bases lying between them. For the CDR3, the DNA is TGTGCCAGCAGTGAACGTACAGTCGGCACCTACGAGCAGTACTTC. This codes for CASSERTVGTYEQYF.

The gene calls are TRBV7-3 and TRBJ1-1; 8 nucleotides align to TRBD1. Germline V lookup: CDR1 SGHTA, CDR2 FQGTGA. Trimming took 8 bases from V and 1 from J; bases not matched to a gene: 9. The CDR3 totals 15 residues. CDR3: CASRTGPESNTEAFF. The CDR3 coding sequence is TGTGCCAGCCGGACAGGGCCCGAGTCGAACACTGAAGCTTTCTTT.

This chain uses TRBV9 with TRBJ2-1; D ambiguous. V lost 1 base and J lost 3, with 5 bases in between. This CDR3 has 13 amino acids. The germline V gene encodes CDR1 SGDLS and CDR2 YYNGEE. The CDR3 coding sequence is TGTGCCAGCAGCGTATTGTACTACAATGAGCAGTTCTTC. This sequence encodes CASSVLYYNEQFF.

V and J are TRBV6-5 and TRBJ1-1; D unresolved. The V and J ends lost 3 bases and 4 bases respectively, with 6 bases between them. CDR1 MNHEY and CDR2 SVGAGI come from the germline V gene. CDR3 size: 12 residues. The CDR3 nucleotides are TGTGCCAGCAGTTATGGGCGCACTGAAGCTTTCTTT. It codes for CASSYGRTEAFF.

V usage is TRBV11-2 and J usage is TRBJ2-3, with D perhaps TRBD2 (7 bases). The CDR3 loop spans 16 amino acids. Germline CDR1 is SGHAT and CDR2 is FQNNGV. V was trimmed by 3 bases and J by 2 bases, leaving 15 bases between them. CDR3 residues: CASSFGGGASTDTQYF. The CDR3 nucleotides are TGTGCCAGCAGCTTTGGAGGGGGGGCCTCCACAGATACGCAGTATTTT.